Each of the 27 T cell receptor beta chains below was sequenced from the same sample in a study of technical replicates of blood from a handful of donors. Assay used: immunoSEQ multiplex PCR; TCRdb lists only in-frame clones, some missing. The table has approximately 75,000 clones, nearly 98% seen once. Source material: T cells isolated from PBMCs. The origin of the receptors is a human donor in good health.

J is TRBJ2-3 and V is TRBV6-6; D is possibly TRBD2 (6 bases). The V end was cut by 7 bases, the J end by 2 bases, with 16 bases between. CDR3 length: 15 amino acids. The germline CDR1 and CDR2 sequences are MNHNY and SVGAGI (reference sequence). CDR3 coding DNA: TGTGCCAGCACCGGTTATAGCGGAAACACAGATACGCAGTATTTT. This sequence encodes CASTGYSGNTDTQYF.

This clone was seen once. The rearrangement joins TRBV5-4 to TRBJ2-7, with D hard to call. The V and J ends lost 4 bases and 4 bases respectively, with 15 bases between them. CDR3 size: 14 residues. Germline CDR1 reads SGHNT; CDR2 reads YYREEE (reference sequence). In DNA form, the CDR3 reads TGTGCCAGCAGCCCTGAAATAGAGGCGTACGAGCAGTACTTC. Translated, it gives CASSPEIEAYEQYF. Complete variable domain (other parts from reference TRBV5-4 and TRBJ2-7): ETGVTQSPTHLIKTRGQQVTLRCSSQSGHNTVSWYQQALGQGPQFIFQYYREEENGRGNFPPRFSGLQFPNYSSELNVNALELDDSALYLCASSPEIEAYEQYFGPGTRLTVT.

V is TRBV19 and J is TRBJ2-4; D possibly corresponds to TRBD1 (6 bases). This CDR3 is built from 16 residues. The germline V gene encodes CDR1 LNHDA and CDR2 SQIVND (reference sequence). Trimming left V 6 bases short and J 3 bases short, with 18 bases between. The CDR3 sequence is CASRRTGPGVKNIQYF. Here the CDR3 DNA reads TGTGCCAGTAGGCGGACGGGACCAGGGGTCAAAAACATTCAGTACTTC.

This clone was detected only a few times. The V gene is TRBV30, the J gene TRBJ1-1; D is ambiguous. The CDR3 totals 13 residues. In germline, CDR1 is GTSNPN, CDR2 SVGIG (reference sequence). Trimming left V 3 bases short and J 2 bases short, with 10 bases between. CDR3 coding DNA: TGTGCCTGGAGCTGGGAGCTAAACACTGAAGCTTTCTTT. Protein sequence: CAWSWELNTEAFF.

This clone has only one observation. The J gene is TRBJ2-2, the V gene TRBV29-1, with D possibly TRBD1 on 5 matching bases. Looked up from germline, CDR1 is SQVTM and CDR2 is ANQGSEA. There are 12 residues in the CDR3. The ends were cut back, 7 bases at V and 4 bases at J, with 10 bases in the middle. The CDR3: CSGYQGTGELFF. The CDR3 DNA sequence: TGCAGCGGATACCAGGGCACCGGGGAGCTGTTTTTT.

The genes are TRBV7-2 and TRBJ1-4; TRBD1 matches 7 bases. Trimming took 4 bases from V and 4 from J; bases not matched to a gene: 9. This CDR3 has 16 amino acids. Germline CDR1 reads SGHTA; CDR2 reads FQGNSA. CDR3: CASSSPRQGFNEKLFF. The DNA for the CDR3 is TGTGCCAGCAGCTCCCCGCGACAGGGATTTAATGAAAAACTGTTTTTT.

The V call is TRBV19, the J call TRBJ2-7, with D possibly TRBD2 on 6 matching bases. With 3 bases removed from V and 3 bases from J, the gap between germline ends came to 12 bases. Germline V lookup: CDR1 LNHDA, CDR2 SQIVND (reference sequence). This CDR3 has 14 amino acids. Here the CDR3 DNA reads TGTGCCAGTAGTATGGGCGGGATAAGCTACGAGCAGTACTTC. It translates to CASSMGGISYEQYF.

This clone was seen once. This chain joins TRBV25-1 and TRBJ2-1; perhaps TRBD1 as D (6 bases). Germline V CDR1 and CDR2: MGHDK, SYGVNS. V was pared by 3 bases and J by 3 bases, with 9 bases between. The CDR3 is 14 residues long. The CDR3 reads CASSDQGFYNEQFF. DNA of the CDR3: TGTGCCAGCAGTGACCAGGGGTTCTACAATGAGCAGTTCTTC.

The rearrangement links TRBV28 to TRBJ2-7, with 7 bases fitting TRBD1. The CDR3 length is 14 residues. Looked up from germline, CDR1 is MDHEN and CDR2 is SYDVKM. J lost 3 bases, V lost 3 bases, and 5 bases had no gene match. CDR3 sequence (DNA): TGTGCCAGCAGTTTTTGGCAGGGGGACTACGAGCAGTACTTC. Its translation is CASSFWQGDYEQYF.

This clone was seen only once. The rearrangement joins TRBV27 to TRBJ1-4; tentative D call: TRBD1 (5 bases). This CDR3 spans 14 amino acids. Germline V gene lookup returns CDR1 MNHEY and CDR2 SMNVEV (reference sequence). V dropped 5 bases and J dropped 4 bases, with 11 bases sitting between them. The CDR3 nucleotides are TGTGCCAGCAGTATGTTAAGGGGTAATGAAAAACTGTTTTTT. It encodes CASSMLRGNEKLFF.

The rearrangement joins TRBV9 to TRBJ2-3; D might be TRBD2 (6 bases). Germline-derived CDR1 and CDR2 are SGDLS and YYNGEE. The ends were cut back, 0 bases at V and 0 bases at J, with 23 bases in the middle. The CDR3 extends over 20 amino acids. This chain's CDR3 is CASSVGSGWVASTSTDTQYF. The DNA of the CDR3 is TGTGCCAGCAGCGTAGGAAGCGGGTGGGTGGCTAGTACTAGCACAGATACGCAGTATTTT.

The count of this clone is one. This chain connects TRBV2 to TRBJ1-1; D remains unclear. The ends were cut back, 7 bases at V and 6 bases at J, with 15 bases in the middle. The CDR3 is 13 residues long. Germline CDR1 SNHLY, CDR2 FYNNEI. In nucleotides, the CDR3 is TGTGCCAGCAAGCCGATAAAGGAGGCTGAAGCTTTCTTT. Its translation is CASKPIKEAEAFF.

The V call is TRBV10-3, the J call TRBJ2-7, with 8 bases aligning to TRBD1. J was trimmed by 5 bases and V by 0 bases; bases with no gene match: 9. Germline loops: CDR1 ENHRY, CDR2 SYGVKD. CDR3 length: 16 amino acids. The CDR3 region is CAISESTWTGSNEQYF. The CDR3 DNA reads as TGTGCCATCAGTGAGTCGACGTGGACAGGGAGCAACGAGCAGTACTTC.

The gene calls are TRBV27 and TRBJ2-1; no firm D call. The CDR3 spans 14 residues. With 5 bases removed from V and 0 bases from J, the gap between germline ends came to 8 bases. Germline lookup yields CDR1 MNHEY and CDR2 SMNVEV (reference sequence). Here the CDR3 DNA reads TGTGCCAGCAGTCGCCTCAGCTCCTACAATGAGCAGTTCTTC. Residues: CASSRLSSYNEQFF.

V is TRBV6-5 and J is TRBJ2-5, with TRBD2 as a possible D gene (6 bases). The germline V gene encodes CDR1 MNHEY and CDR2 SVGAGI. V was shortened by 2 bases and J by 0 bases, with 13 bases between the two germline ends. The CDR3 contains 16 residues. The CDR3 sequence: CASSYSGRYYQETQYF. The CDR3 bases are TGTGCCAGCAGTTACAGTGGGAGGTACTACCAAGAGACCCAGTACTTC.

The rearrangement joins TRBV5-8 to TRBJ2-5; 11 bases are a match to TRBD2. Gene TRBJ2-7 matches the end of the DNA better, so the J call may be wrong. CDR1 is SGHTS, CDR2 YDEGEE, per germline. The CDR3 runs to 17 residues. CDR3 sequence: CASSETSGSFPSYEQYF. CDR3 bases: TGTGCCAGCAGCGAAACTAGCGGGAGTTTCCCCTCCTACGAGCAGTACTTC.

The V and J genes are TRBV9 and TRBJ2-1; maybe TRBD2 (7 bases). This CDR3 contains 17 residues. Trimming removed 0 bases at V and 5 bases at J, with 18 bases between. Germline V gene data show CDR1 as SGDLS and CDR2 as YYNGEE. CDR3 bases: TGTGCCAGCAGCGTAGCTAGGGGGGGAGGTTTCCACAATGAGCAGTTCTTC. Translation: CASSVARGGGFHNEQFF.

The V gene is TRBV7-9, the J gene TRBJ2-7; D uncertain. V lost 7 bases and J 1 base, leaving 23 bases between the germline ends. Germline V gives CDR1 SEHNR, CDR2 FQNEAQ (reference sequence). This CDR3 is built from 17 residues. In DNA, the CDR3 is TGTGCCAGCAACAAAGTGACGGCAGGAATATTATCCTACGAGCAGTACTTC. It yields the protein CASNKVTAGILSYEQYF.

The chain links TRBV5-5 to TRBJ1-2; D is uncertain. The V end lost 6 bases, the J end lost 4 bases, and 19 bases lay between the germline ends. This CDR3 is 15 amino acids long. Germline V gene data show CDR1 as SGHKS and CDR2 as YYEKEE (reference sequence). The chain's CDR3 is CASKLGVDLGYGYTF. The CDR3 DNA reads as TGTGCCAGCAAGTTGGGCGTAGATCTTGGCTATGGCTACACCTTC.

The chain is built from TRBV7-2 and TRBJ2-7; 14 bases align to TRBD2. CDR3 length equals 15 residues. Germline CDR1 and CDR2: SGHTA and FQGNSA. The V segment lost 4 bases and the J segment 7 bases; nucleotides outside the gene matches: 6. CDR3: CASSYGLAGGREQYF. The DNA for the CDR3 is TGTGCCAGCAGCTATGGACTAGCGGGAGGTCGGGAGCAGTACTTC.

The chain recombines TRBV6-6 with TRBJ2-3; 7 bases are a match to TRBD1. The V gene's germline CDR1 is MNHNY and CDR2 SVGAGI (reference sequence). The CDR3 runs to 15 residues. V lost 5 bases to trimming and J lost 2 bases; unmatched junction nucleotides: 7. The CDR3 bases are TGTGCCAGCAGTGACAGGGACCACAACACAGATACGCAGTATTTT. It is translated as CASSDRDHNTDTQYF.

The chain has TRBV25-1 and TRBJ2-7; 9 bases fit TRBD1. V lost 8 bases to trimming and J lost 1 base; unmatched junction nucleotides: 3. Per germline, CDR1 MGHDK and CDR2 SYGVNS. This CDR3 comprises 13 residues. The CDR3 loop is CASGTGYSYEQYF. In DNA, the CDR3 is TGTGCCAGCGGGACAGGGTATTCCTACGAGCAGTACTTC.

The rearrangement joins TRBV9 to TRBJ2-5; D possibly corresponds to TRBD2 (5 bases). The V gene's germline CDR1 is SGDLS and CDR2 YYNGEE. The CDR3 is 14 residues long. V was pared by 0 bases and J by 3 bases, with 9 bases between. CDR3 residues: CASSVAGIEETQYF. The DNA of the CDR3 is TGTGCCAGCAGCGTAGCGGGGATAGAAGAGACCCAGTACTTC.

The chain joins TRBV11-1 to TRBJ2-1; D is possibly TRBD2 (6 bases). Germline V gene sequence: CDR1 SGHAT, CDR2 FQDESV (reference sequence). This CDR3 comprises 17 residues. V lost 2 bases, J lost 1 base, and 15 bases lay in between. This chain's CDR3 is CASSLTSRQVSYNEQFF. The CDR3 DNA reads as TGTGCCAGCAGCTTAACTAGCCGCCAAGTTTCCTACAATGAGCAGTTCTTC.

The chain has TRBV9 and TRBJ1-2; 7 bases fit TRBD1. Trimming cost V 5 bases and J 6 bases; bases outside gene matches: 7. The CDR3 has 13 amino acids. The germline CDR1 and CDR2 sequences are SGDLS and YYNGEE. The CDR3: CASSPGGSHGYTF. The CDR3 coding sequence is TGTGCCAGCAGTCCAGGGGGGTCTCATGGCTACACCTTC.

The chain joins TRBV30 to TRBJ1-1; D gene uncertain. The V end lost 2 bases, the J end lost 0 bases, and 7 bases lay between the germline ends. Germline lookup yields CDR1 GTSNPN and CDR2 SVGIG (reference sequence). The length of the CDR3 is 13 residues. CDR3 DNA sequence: TGTGCCTGGAGTACACAATTGAACACTGAAGCTTTCTTT. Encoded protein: CAWSTQLNTEAFF.

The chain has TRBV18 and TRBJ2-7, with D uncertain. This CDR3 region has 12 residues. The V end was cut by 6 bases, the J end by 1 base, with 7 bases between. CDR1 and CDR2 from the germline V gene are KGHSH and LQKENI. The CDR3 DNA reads TGTGCCAGCTCTTCAGGATCCTACGAGCAGTACTTC. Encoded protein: CASSSGSYEQYF.